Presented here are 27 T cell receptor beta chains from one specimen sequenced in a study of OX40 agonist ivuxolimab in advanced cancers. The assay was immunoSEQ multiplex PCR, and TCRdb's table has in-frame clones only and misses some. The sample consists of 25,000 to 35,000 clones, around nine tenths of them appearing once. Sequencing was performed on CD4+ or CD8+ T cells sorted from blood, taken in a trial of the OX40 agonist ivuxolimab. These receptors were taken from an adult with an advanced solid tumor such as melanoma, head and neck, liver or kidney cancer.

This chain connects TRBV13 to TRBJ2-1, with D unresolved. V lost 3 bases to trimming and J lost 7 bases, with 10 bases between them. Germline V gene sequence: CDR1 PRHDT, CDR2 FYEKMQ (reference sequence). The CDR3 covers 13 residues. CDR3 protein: CASSFGPSNEQFF. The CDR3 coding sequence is TGTGCCAGCAGCTTCGGGCCTTCAAATGAGCAGTTCTTC.

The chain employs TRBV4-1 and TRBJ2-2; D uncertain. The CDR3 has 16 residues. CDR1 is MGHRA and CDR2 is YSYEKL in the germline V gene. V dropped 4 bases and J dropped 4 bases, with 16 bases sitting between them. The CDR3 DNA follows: TGCGCCAGCAGCCCGAGAGGCGAGATGGGCACCGGGGAGCTGTTTTTT. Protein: CASSPRGEMGTGELFF.

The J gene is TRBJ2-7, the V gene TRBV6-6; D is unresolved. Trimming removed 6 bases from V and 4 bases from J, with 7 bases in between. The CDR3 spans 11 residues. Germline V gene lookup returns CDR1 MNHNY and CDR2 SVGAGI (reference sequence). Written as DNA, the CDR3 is TGTGCCAGCAGCCCGAAGTACGAGCAGTACTTC. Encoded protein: CASSPKYEQYF.

CDR3: CASSLTQGNTEAFF. The CDR3 DNA reads TGCGCCAGCAGCCTCACACAGGGGAACACTGAAGCTTTCTTT. This rearrangement joins TRBV4-1 to TRBJ1-1; perhaps TRBD1 as D (6 bases). Germline CDR1 reads MGHRA; CDR2 reads YSYEKL. V was clipped by 4 bases and J by 1 base, with 10 bases between them. This CDR3 is built from 14 residues.

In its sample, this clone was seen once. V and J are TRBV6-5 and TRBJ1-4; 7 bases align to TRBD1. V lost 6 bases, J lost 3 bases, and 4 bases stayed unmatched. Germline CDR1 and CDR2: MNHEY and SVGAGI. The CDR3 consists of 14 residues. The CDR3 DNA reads TGTGCCAGCAGCACAGGGGAAGCTAATGAAAAACTGTTTTTT. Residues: CASSTGEANEKLFF.

The CDR3 coding sequence is TGTGCCTGGAGTCCAGGACTAACCTCCTACGAGCAGTACTTC. It encodes CAWSPGLTSYEQYF. This chain connects TRBV30 to TRBJ2-7; tentatively, D is TRBD2 (6 bases). The CDR3 length is 14 residues. CDR1 GTSNPN and CDR2 SVGIG come from the germline V gene (reference sequence). V was pared by 2 bases and J by 0 bases, with 11 bases between.

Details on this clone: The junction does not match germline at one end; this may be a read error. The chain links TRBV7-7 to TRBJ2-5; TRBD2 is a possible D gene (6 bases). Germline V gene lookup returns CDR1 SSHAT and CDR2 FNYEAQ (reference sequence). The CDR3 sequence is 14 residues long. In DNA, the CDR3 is TGTGCTAGCAGTCAAAGACGGGGGAAGGAGACCCAGTACTTC. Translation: CASSQRRGKETQYF.

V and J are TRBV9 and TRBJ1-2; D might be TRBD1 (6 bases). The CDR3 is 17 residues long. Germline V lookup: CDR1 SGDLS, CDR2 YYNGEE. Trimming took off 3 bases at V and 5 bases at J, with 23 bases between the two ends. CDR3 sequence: CASSGSPNRDVGYGYTF. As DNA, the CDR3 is TGTGCCAGCAGCGGATCACCCAACAGGGATGTAGGGTATGGCTACACCTTC.

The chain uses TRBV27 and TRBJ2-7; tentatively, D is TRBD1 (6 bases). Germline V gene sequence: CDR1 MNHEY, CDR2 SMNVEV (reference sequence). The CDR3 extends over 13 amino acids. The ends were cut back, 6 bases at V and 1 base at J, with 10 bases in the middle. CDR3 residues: CASRRDISYEQYF. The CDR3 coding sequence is TGTGCCAGCAGGAGGGACATATCCTACGAGCAGTACTTC.

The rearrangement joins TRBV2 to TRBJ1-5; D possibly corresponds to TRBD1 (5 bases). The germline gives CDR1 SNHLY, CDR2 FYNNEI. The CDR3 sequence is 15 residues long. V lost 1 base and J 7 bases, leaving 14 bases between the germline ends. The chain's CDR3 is CASSEGAGLGQPQHF. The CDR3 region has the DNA TGTGCCAGCAGTGAAGGGGCAGGGCTGGGACAGCCCCAGCATTTT. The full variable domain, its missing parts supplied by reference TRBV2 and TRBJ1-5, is EPEVTQTPSHQVTQMGQEVILRCVPISNHLYFYWYRQILGQKVEFLVSFYNNEISEKSEIFDDQFSVERPDGSNFTLKIRSTKLEDSAMYFCASSEGAGLGQPQHFGDGTRLSIL.

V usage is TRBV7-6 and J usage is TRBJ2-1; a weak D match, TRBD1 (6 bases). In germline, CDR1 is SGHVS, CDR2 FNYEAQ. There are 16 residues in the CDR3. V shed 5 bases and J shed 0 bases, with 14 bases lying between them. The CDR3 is CASSVWGHSSYNEQFF. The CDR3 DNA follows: TGTGCCAGCAGCGTCTGGGGGCATAGCTCCTACAATGAGCAGTTCTTC.

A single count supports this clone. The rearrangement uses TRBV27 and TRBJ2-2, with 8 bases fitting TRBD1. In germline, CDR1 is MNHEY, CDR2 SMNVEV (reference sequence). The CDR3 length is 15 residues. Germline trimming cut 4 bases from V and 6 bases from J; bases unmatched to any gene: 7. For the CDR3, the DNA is TGTGCCAGCAGTTCCCGGACAGGGCGGGCCGGGGAGCTGTTTTTT. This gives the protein CASSSRTGRAGELFF.

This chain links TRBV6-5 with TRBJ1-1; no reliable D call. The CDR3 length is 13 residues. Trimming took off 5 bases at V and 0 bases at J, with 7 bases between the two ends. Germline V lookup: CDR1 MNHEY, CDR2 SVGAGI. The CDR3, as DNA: TGTGCCAGCAGTAGTGTGCTGAACACTGAAGCTTTCTTT. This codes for CASSSVLNTEAFF.

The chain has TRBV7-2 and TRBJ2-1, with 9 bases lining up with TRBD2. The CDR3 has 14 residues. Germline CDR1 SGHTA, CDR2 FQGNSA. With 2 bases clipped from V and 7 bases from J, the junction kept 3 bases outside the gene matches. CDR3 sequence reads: CASSLNSGSNEQFF. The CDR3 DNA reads TGTGCCAGCAGCTTAAATAGCGGGAGTAATGAGCAGTTCTTC.

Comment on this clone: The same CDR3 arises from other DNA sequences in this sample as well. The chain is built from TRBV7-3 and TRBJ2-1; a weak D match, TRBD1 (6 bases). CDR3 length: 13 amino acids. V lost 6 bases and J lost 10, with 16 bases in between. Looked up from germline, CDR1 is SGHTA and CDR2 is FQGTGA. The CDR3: CASSTLGGHEQFF. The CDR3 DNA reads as TGTGCCAGCAGTACCCTTGGGGGACACGAGCAGTTCTTC.

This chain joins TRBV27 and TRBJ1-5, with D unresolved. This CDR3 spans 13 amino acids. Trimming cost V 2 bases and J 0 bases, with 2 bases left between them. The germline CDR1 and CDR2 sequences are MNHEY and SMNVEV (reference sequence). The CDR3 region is CASSLHSNQPQHF. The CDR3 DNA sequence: TGTGCCAGCAGTTTACATAGCAATCAGCCCCAGCATTTT.

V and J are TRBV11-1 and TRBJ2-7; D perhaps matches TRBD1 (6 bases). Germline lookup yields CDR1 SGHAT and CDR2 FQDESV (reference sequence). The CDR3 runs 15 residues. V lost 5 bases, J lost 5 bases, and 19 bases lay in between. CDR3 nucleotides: TGTGCCAGCAGCCACGGGATTACAGGGTTGAACGAGCAGTACTTC. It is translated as CASSHGITGLNEQYF.

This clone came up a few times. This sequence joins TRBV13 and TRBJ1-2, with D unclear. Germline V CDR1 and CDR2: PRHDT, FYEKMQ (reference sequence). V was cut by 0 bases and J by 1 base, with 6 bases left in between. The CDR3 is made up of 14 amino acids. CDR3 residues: CASSLGQNNYGYTF. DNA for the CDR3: TGTGCCAGCAGCTTAGGACAGAATAACTATGGCTACACCTTC. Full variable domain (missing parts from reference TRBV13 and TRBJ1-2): AAGVIQSPRHLIKEKRETATLKCYPIPRHDTVYWYQQGPGQDPQFLISFYEKMQSDKGSIPDRFSAQQFSDYHSELNMSSLELGDSALYFCASSLGQNNYGYTFGSGTRLTVV.

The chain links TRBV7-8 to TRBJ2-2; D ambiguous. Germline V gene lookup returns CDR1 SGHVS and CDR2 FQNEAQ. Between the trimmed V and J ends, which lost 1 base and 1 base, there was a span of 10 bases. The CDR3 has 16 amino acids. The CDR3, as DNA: TGTGCCAGCAGCTTAGATTGGGTCGTGAACACCGGGGAGCTGTTTTTT. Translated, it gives CASSLDWVVNTGELFF.

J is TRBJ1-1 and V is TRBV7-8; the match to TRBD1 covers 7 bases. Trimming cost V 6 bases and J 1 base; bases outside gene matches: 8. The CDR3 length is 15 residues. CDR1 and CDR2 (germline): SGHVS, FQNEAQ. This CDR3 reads CASSYTGAGNTEAFF. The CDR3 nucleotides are TGTGCCAGCAGTTATACAGGGGCGGGGAACACTGAAGCTTTCTTT.

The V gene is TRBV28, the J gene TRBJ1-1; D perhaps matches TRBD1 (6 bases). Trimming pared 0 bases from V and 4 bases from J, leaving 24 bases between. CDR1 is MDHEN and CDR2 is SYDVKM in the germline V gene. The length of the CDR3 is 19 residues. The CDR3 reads CASSLWTRGGGYVGTEAFF. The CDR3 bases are TGTGCCAGCAGTTTATGGACCCGTGGGGGGGGCTACGTTGGCACTGAAGCTTTCTTT.

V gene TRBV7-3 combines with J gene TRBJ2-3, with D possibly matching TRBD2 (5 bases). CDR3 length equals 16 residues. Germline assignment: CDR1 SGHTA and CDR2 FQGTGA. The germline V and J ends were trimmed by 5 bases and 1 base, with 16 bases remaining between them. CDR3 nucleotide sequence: TGTGCCAGCAGCCTCACTAAAGCGAGGGGCACAGATACGCAGTATTTT. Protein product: CASSLTKARGTDTQYF.

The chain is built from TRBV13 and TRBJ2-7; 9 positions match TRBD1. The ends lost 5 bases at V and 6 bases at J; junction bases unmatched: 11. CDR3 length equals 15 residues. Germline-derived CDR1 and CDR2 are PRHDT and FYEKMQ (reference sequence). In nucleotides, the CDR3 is TGTGCCAGCAGCCCAGGGACAGGGACGCTGGGCGAGCAGTACTTC. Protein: CASSPGTGTLGEQYF.

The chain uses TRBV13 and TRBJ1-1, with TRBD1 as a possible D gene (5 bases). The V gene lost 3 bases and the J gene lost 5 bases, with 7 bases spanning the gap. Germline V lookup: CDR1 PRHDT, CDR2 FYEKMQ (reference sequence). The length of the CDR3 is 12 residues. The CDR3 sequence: CASSLGRTEAFF. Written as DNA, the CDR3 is TGTGCCAGCAGCTTGGGACGAACTGAAGCTTTCTTT.

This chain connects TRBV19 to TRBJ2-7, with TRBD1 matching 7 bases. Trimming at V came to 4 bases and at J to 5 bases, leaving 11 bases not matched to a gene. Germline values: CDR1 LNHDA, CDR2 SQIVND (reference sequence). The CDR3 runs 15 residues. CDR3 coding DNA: TGTGCCAGTAGTAGCCTGCGACAGGGCTCGGACGAGCAGTACTTC. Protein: CASSSLRQGSDEQYF. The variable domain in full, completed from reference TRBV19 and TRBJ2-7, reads DGGITQSPKYLFRKEGQNVTLSCEQNLNHDAMYWYRQDPGQGLRLIYYSQIVNDFQKGDIAEGYSVSREKKESFPLTVTSAQKNPTAFYLCASSSLRQGSDEQYFGPGTRLTVT.

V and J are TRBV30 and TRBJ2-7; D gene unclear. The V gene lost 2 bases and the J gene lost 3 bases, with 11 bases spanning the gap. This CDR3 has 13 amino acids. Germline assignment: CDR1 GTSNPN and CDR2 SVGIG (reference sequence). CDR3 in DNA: TGTGCCTGGAGTACTCTAACAATCTACGAGCAGTACTTC. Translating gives CAWSTLTIYEQYF.

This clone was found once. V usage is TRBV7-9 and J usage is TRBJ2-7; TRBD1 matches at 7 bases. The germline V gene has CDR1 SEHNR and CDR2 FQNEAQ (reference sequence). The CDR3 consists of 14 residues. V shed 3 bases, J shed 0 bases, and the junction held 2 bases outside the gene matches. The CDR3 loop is CASSLGQNSYEQYF. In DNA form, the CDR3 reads TGTGCCAGCAGCTTGGGACAGAACTCCTACGAGCAGTACTTC.